This T cell receptor (beta chain) comes out of a study of T-cell memory formation after mild COVID-19. On the study more broadly: TCR clusters showed largely donor specificity. Study-wide results and limits: Pre-infection memory contained some responding clones, which suggested that cross-reactive memory had joined. From day 15 to 85, contracting clones were balanced between CD4 and CD8, whereas later expanders leaned toward CD4+. Shrinking CD4+ clones were chiefly CM and EM; CD8+ ones were chiefly EMRA.

One entry per CDR3 protein results from TCRdb running MiXCR on the 5' RACE reads. The profile shows fewer than 250,000 distinct CDR3 sequences, approximately 30% of them singletons. Comment on this clonotype: Its specificity is not known.

Sequencing was done on a sample of PBMCs or a T cell subset sorted from them (not recorded which). The clonotype comes from an adult woman who had mild COVID-19 (a few samples of this study predate the infection). Cell type and time point are not known.

The CDR3 loop reads CASSFTAGSTDTQYF. The CDR3 coding sequence is TGTGCCAGCAGTTTTACAGCGGGTAGCACAGATACGCAGTATTTT. This chain joins TRBV12-3 or TRBV12-4 and TRBJ2-3; D perhaps matches TRBD2 (6 bases). Trimming cost V 3 bases and J 0 bases, with 10 bases left between them. The CDR3 runs to 15 residues.